These T cell receptor beta chains were read from a single sample in a study of CD8 T cells in Susac syndrome. TCRdb recomputed calls from the immunoSEQ multiplex PCR reads with MiXCR, one row per CDR3 protein. The sample contains roughly 80,000 distinct CDR3 sequences, about 93% of which appear only once. Sequenced input: CD8+ T cells from PBMCs. These receptors came from a human donor in good health. Each CDR3 is given without its conserved first and last residue. Each record gives: J gene, V gene, CDR3 protein.

TRBJ2-6	TRBV4-1	ASSQEAYSGANVLT
TRBJ2-7	TRBV20-1	SASQAGASTYEQY
TRBJ2-1	TRBV15	ATSRGRSSYNEQF
TRBJ2-1	TRBV15	ATSRAPGDGTSGAYNEQF
TRBJ2-5	TRBV27	ASSRRTGTAEETQY
TRBJ2-5	TRBV5-1	ASSFVRAQETQY
TRBJ2-3	TRBV6-4	ASSDGTGGTDTQY
TRBJ2-3	TRBV7-9	ASSPGGGSTQY
TRBJ2-1	TRBV27	ASSAYNEQF
TRBJ1-1	TRBV5-1	ASSLGTGPVNTEAF
TRBJ1-6	TRBV19	ASRIGNSPLH
TRBJ1-5	TRBV13	ASSLGGQPQH
TRBJ2-5	TRBV30	AWNWGGGKETQY
TRBJ2-7	TRBV11-2	ASSFVYGLDRYEQY
TRBJ2-4	TRBV11-2	ASSLPLLGTTELAKNIQY
TRBJ2-1	TRBV28	ASSWLDSYNEQF
TRBJ1-1	TRBV9	ASSATGASEAF
TRBJ1-1	TRBV5-4	AIRQGADTEAF
TRBJ2-7	TRBV10-2	ASSELPSSYEQY
TRBJ1-2	TRBV12-3/TRBV12-4	ASSLWGTYGYT
TRBJ1-2	TRBV4-3	ASSHPTGGADYGYT
TRBJ1-5	TRBV30	AWSVGQGRQPQH
TRBJ2-1	TRBV29-1	SVERQSYNEQF
TRBJ1-2	TRBV9	ASSVGINYGYT
TRBJ1-2	TRBV27	ASRDRVLDGYT
TRBJ1-5	TRBV4-3	ASSVDRVDQPQH
TRBJ1-2	TRBV24-1	ATSDSHLHGYT
TRBJ1-6	TRBV15	ATSRDKQTSPLH
TRBJ2-1	TRBV7-2	ASMANEQF
TRBJ2-1	TRBV5-1	ASSVTSYNEQF
TRBJ2-5	TRBV24-1	ATSDFSRVTGETQY
TRBJ2-5	TRBV5-1	ASKTGQGEGETQY
TRBJ1-2	TRBV14	ASSQGQGAVGYT
TRBJ2-7	TRBV4-1	ASSQESAGDGYEQY
TRBJ1-5	TRBV24-1	ATSGWNNQPQH
TRBJ2-2	TRBV15	ATSRDASAGELF
TRBJ2-7	TRBV12-3/TRBV12-4	ASSNSYEQY
TRBJ2-1	TRBV7-9	ASSLPQAGPYNEQF
TRBJ2-1	TRBV9	ASSARGSSYNEQF
TRBJ2-2	TRBV9	ASSVDPGQANTGELF
TRBJ2-3	TRBV4-1	ASRISGTDTQY
TRBJ1-1	TRBV13	ASSKREKGKNTEAF
TRBJ1-5	TRBV4-1	ASSPRVEQPQH
TRBJ2-1	TRBV4-1	ASSHQLLRSEQF